These 29 T cell receptor beta chains were all obtained from the same sample, sequenced in a study of cytomegalovirus exposure and HLA in healthy donors. The PCR used 60 Vbeta and 13 Jbeta primers. Only in-frame clones appear in the TCRdb table, and some are missing; sequencing was by immunoSEQ multiplex PCR. The sample includes 150,000 to 200,000 clones, 81% of them seen just once. Sequenced: PBMCs. These receptor sequences come from a man aged 18 to 29 in good health and CMV-seronegative.

CDR3 loop: CASSLEPGGGQPQHF. The CDR3 nucleotides read TGCGCCAGCAGCTTGGAGCCAGGGGGCGGCCAGCCCCAGCATTTT. The chain uses TRBV5-1 and TRBJ1-5, with 8 nucleotides matching TRBD1. The CDR3 has 15 residues. CDR1 is SGHRS and CDR2 is YFSETQ in the germline V gene. The ends lost 0 bases at V and 7 bases at J; junction bases unmatched: 6.

The chain joins TRBV4-1 to TRBJ2-5; no clear D. The ends were cut back, 1 base at V and 5 bases at J, with 14 bases in the middle. CDR3 length: 15 residues. CDR1 is MGHRA and CDR2 is YSYEKL in the germline V gene. CDR3 in DNA: TGCGCCAGCAGCCAAGTGCAGGAATTTGTGGAGACCCAGTACTTC. Translating it yields CASSQVQEFVETQYF.

V is TRBV28 and J is TRBJ1-2, with D perhaps matching TRBD1 (6 bases). Germline-derived CDR1 and CDR2 are MDHEN and SYDVKM. Trimming shortened V by 2 bases and J by 4 bases, and 11 bases separated the two germline ends. The CDR3 extends over 14 amino acids. The CDR3 sequence: CASSLGGQVYGYTF. In DNA, the CDR3 is TGTGCCAGCAGTTTAGGGGGCCAGGTCTATGGCTACACCTTC.

The CDR3 DNA follows: TGCAGCGTTACCACTAGCGCCTTGAACGAGCAGTACTTC. Translated, it gives CSVTTSALNEQYF. The chain couples TRBV29-1 to TRBJ2-7; 7 bases fit TRBD2. V gave up 5 bases and J gave up 5 bases; unmatched junction bases: 9. In germline, CDR1 is SQVTM, CDR2 ANQGSEA. The CDR3 consists of 13 residues.

V gene TRBV6-1 combines with J gene TRBJ2-3; 8 nucleotides agree with TRBD2. V dropped 9 bases and J dropped 6; count of bases not matched to a gene: 11. The CDR3 is made up of 14 amino acids. Germline CDR1 MNHNS, CDR2 SASEGT. The CDR3 spells CASVPGLDVDTQYF. As DNA, the CDR3 is TGTGCCAGTGTCCCGGGACTAGACGTGGATACGCAGTATTTT.

The genes are TRBV28 and TRBJ2-2, with 8 bases identical to TRBD2. Germline CDR1 and CDR2: MDHEN and SYDVKM. Trimming took 2 bases from V and 1 from J; bases not matched to a gene: 3. CDR3 length equals 16 residues. CDR3 sequence reads: CASSLVAGMNTGELFF. CDR3 nucleotide sequence: TGTGCCAGCAGTTTAGTAGCGGGGATGAACACCGGGGAGCTGTTTTTT.

The DNA of the CDR3 is TGTGCCAGCAGCTCAGGGGTAACGTCTGAAGCTTTCTTT. Translation: CASSSGVTSEAFF. The J gene is TRBJ1-1, the V gene TRBV11-2; TRBD1 might be the D (6 bases). CDR1 and CDR2 (germline): SGHAT, FQNNGV. V lost 4 bases and J lost 6, with 12 bases in between. This CDR3 has 13 amino acids.

V gene TRBV9 combines with J gene TRBJ2-2; maybe TRBD1 (6 bases). CDR1 and CDR2 (germline): SGDLS, YYNGEE. The CDR3 consists of 15 residues. Trimming took 2 bases from V and 4 from J, leaving 12 bases between them. CDR3 protein: CASSVAGVGTGELFF. CDR3 nucleotides: TGTGCCAGCAGCGTGGCAGGGGTAGGCACCGGGGAGCTGTTTTTT.

The chain joins TRBV6-5 to TRBJ1-4; no reliable D call. The CDR3 covers 15 residues. Trimming removed 2 bases from V and 5 bases from J, with 12 bases in between. CDR1 and CDR2 from the germline V gene are MNHEY and SVGAGI. The CDR3 region has the DNA TGTGCCAGCAGTTACAGTGCGACACAGAATGAAAAACTGTTTTTT. Protein product: CASSYSATQNEKLFF.

The chain couples TRBV9 to TRBJ1-6; D is unresolved. CDR3 length equals 15 residues. Germline CDR1 is SGDLS and CDR2 is YYNGEE. V was trimmed by 2 bases and J by 8 bases, leaving 14 bases between them. The DNA of the CDR3 is TGTGCCAGCAGCGTTACAGCCCGAACGGATTCACCCCTCCACTTT. This gives the protein CASSVTARTDSPLHF.

The J gene is TRBJ2-7, the V gene TRBV11-3, with 9 bases lining up with TRBD1. With 2 bases clipped from V and 3 bases from J, the junction kept 5 bases outside the gene matches. The V gene's germline CDR1 is SGHNT and CDR2 YENEEA. This CDR3 is 15 amino acids long. The CDR3 region is CASSLSGTGYYEQYF. CDR3 coding DNA: TGTGCCAGCAGCTTATCCGGGACAGGGTACTACGAGCAGTACTTC.

This sequence joins TRBV28 and TRBJ2-1, with D possibly TRBD2 on 6 matching bases. The CDR3 contains 15 residues. Germline loops: CDR1 MDHEN, CDR2 SYDVKM. V was pared by 7 bases and J by 2 bases, with 15 bases between. CDR3 in amino acids: CASISTGRPYNEQFF. The CDR3 DNA sequence: TGTGCCAGCATTTCTACCGGGAGACCCTACAATGAGCAGTTCTTC.

This clone was counted between two and nine times. The genes are TRBV7-8 and TRBJ2-1; possible D gene TRBD1, 5 bases. V dropped 1 base and J dropped 8 bases, with 27 bases sitting between them. The CDR3 runs 19 residues. The germline V gene encodes CDR1 SGHVS and CDR2 FQNEAQ. The CDR3 DNA reads TGTGCCAGCAGCTTAGTAATCAGGCCCGTAGTGGCGCGCAGGGATGAGCAGTTCTTC. It codes for CASSLVIRPVVARRDEQFF.

The genes are TRBV7-6 and TRBJ2-3; TRBD2 aligns across 9 bases. CDR3 length: 17 residues. V trimming: 5 bases; J trimming: 6 bases; junction bases outside the gene matches: 15. Germline values: CDR1 SGHVS, CDR2 FNYEAQ. The CDR3: CASSAPGAGGPTDTQYF. The CDR3 nucleotides are TGTGCCAGCAGCGCCCCTGGAGCGGGAGGCCCCACGGATACGCAGTATTTT.

The V call is TRBV5-1, the J call TRBJ2-6, with unresolved D. V gave up 0 bases and J gave up 0 bases, with 7 bases separating them. Looked up from germline, CDR1 is SGHRS and CDR2 is YFSETQ. The CDR3 contains 16 residues. CDR3 region: CASSLARSSGANVLTF. The CDR3 nucleotides read TGCGCCAGCAGCTTGGCCCGTTCCTCTGGGGCCAACGTCCTGACTTTC.

The J gene is TRBJ1-1, the V gene TRBV5-8; 7 nucleotides match TRBD1. The germline gives CDR1 SGHTS, CDR2 YDEGEE. This CDR3 region has 16 residues. The trim removed 4 bases at V and 4 bases at J, leaving 13 bases unmatched. CDR3 DNA sequence: TGTGCCAGCAGCCCACGCCAGGGGGGTTTGTCCACTGAAGCTTTCTTT. This sequence encodes CASSPRQGGLSTEAFF.

The chain uses TRBV28 and TRBJ1-2, with unresolved D. V gave up 6 bases and J gave up 3 bases, with 14 bases separating them. This CDR3 is built from 14 residues. Germline CDR1 reads MDHEN; CDR2 reads SYDVKM. The CDR3 sequence: CASSRFYRDYGYTF. CDR3 nucleotide sequence: TGTGCCAGCAGCCGATTTTACAGAGACTATGGCTACACCTTC.

The J gene is TRBJ1-1, the V gene TRBV4-2, with no clear D. The germline V and J ends were trimmed by 1 base and 4 bases, with 10 bases remaining between them. Germline-derived CDR1 and CDR2 are LGHNA and YNFKEQ. CDR3 length: 14 residues. The CDR3 loop is CASSQGLGSTEAFF. The CDR3 bases are TGTGCCAGCAGCCAAGGACTAGGGTCCACTGAAGCTTTCTTT.

The genes are TRBV13 and TRBJ1-1, with TRBD1 matching over 7 bases. With V trimmed by 1 base and J by 4 bases, 0 bases remained unmatched. Germline CDR1 reads PRHDT; CDR2 reads FYEKMQ (reference sequence). This CDR3 contains 13 residues. CDR3 in amino acids: CASSLDRGTEAFF. The CDR3 DNA reads as TGTGCCAGCAGCTTAGACAGGGGCACTGAAGCTTTCTTT.

For this clone: The same CDR3 also results from other DNA sequences found in this sample. Here the CDR3 reads CASSESTMGRGNYGYTF. CDR3 in DNA: TGCGCCAGCAGTGAGTCGACGATGGGCCGGGGAAACTATGGCTACACCTTC. The J gene is TRBJ1-2, the V gene TRBV10-2; D not resolved. The CDR3 is made up of 17 amino acids. Per the germline V gene, CDR1 is WSHSY and CDR2 is SAAADI. V gave up 0 bases and J gave up 2 bases, with 16 bases separating them.

The rearrangement links TRBV5-4 to TRBJ2-7, with D maybe TRBD1 (5 bases). Trimming pared 0 bases from V and 4 bases from J, leaving 11 bases between. The CDR3 runs to 14 residues. Per germline, CDR1 SGHNT and CDR2 YYREEE (reference sequence). CDR3 amino acids: CASSLAAGKYEQYF. As DNA, the CDR3 is TGTGCCAGCAGCTTGGCGGCAGGGAAGTACGAGCAGTACTTC.

This chain connects TRBV7-9 to TRBJ2-3; D call uncertain. This CDR3 region has 13 residues. Germline-derived CDR1 and CDR2 are SEHNR and FQNEAQ (reference sequence). V was cut by 6 bases and J by 6 bases, with 13 bases left in between. The CDR3 bases are TGTGCCAGCAGAGCCGATAGAACTGATACGCAGTATTTT. This sequence encodes CASRADRTDTQYF.

This clone occurred a few times. The rearrangement uses TRBV19 and TRBJ2-7; no clear D. Germline lookup yields CDR1 LNHDA and CDR2 SQIVND (reference sequence). The CDR3 is 12 residues long. V lost 1 base and J 4 bases, leaving 5 bases between the germline ends. CDR3 DNA: TGTGCCAGTAGTATAGTCGGTTACGAGCAGTACTTC. This gives the protein CASSIVGYEQYF. Based on the CDR3 plus reference TRBV19 and TRBJ2-7, the full variable domain is DGGITQSPKYLFRKEGQNVTLSCEQNLNHDAMYWYRQDPGQGLRLIYYSQIVNDFQKGDIAEGYSVSREKKESFPLTVTSAQKNPTAFYLCASSIVGYEQYFGPGTRLTVT.

This sequence joins TRBV5-1 and TRBJ1-4, with 9 nucleotides matching TRBD1. V lost 0 bases, J lost 6 bases, and 3 bases stayed unmatched. This CDR3 contains 15 residues. Germline V gives CDR1 SGHRS, CDR2 YFSETQ. CDR3 sequence: CASSLEGTGYEKLFF. CDR3 coding DNA: TGCGCCAGCAGCTTGGAGGGGACAGGGTATGAAAAACTGTTTTTT.

V usage is TRBV7-9 and J usage is TRBJ2-7, with 8 bases matching TRBD1. Germline V CDR1 and CDR2: SEHNR, FQNEAQ (reference sequence). V lost 5 bases and J lost 2; bases outside the gene matches: 8. This CDR3 spans 15 amino acids. The CDR3 sequence is CASSHRDRPTYEQYF. As DNA, the CDR3 is TGTGCCAGCAGCCACCGGGACAGGCCAACCTACGAGCAGTACTTC.

Comments on this clone: Other DNA variants within this sample encode the same CDR3. V is TRBV6-5 and J is TRBJ2-4; 9 bases fit TRBD1. J gave up 8 bases and V 0 bases, and 5 bases lay outside the gene matches. The CDR3 covers 15 residues. Germline lookup yields CDR1 MNHEY and CDR2 SVGAGI. CDR3 in amino acids: CASSYSVTGGDIQYF. As DNA, the CDR3 is TGTGCCAGCAGTTACTCGGTGACAGGGGGTGACATTCAGTACTTC.

This clone was detected only once. The genes are TRBV6-5 and TRBJ2-1; TRBD2 matches 14 bases. There are 14 residues in the CDR3. Germline assignment: CDR1 MNHEY and CDR2 SVGAGI. The junction had 6 bases not matched to a gene; V was cut back by 7 bases and J by 10 bases. CDR3 bases: TGTGCCAGCACCGGGACTAGCGGGGGTTCGGAGCAGTTCTTC. Translation gives CASTGTSGGSEQFF.

This clone is a singleton in its sample. This rearrangement joins TRBV4-3 to TRBJ1-2; D is ambiguous. V was cut by 1 base and J by 4 bases, with 16 bases left in between. This CDR3 spans 16 amino acids. Looked up from germline, CDR1 is LGHNA and CDR2 is YSLEER. CDR3 amino acids: CASSQAGLGSGYGYTF. Here the CDR3 DNA reads TGCGCCAGCAGCCAAGCCGGATTGGGCAGCGGCTATGGCTACACCTTC.

The J gene is TRBJ1-4, the V gene TRBV6-5; 8 bases map to TRBD1. Germline V lookup: CDR1 MNHEY, CDR2 SVGAGI. V shed 0 bases, J shed 7 bases, and the junction held 7 bases outside the gene matches. The CDR3 has 16 amino acids. CDR3: CASSYSGQVLREKLFF. CDR3 nucleotides: TGTGCCAGCAGTTACTCGGGACAGGTCCTGCGTGAAAAACTGTTTTTT.